The sample holds a few counts of the clone carrying this T cell receptor (beta chain). The antigen is unknown. The germline V gene has CDR1 SGHRS and CDR2 YFSETQ. This CDR3 has 15 residues. After removal of 0 bases from V and 4 bases from J, the junction contained 6 bases not matched to a gene. Unfractionated whole blood yielded the extracted total RNA. This sample was taken from a study of human T cells and chemical hapten exposure. TCRdb called the 5' RACE reads again in MiXCR, with one record for every CDR3 protein. The table shows some 78,000 distinct CDR3 sequences, with 6.5% to 8.5% occurring only once. General study points: No change in TCRs above 1 in 1000 frequency was produced by DPC sensitization.

V is TRBV5-1 and J is TRBJ1-2; 7 bases are shared with TRBD1. The TCR sequence derives from a male donor in good health. CDR3 residues: CASSLGDSRAYGYTF. The CDR3 DNA reads TGCGCCAGCAGCTTGGGGGACAGCCGGGCCTATGGCTACACCTTC.